These 10 T cell receptor beta chains were sequenced from one sample in a study of cytomegalovirus exposure and HLA in healthy donors. TCRdb keeps only in-frame clones here, not all; method: immunoSEQ multiplex PCR. The sample carries 200,000 or so clones, 80% to 90% recorded once. Sequencing was done on a sample of PBMCs. The receptors originated from a woman aged 18-29 years in good health and CMV-seropositive.

The chain is built from TRBV30 and TRBJ2-3; a possible D gene is TRBD2 (5 bases). V lost 2 bases and J lost 5, with 17 bases in between. Germline CDR1 reads GTSNPN; CDR2 reads SVGIG (reference sequence). This CDR3 region has 15 residues. DNA of the CDR3: TGTGCCTGGAGTCCCGAGGGAGTCGCGGTAGATACGCAGTATTTT. Translated, it gives CAWSPEGVAVDTQYF.

This chain uses TRBV2 with TRBJ2-1, with 7 bases fitting TRBD2. The J segment lost 9 bases and the V segment lost 3 bases, leaving 2 bases of the junction unmatched. This CDR3 contains 12 residues. Germline V lookup: CDR1 SNHLY, CDR2 FYNNEI. The CDR3 loop reads CASSDSGGEQFF. The CDR3 DNA sequence: TGTGCCAGCAGTGATTCGGGGGGTGAGCAGTTCTTC.

The chain uses TRBV18 and TRBJ2-3; tentative D call: TRBD2 (5 bases). This CDR3 has 19 amino acids. Looked up from germline, CDR1 is KGHSH and CDR2 is LQKENI. The V gene lost 6 bases and the J gene lost 0 bases, with 25 bases spanning the gap. The CDR3 loop is CASSTYQAGSSTSTDTQYF. The CDR3 nucleotides read TGTGCCAGCTCCACATACCAGGCCGGTTCTAGCACTAGCACAGATACGCAGTATTTT. The entire variable domain, with the rest obtained from reference TRBV18 and TRBJ2-3, is as follows: NAGVMQNPRHLVRRRGQEARLRCSPMKGHSHVYWYRQLPEEGLKFMVYLQKENIIDESGMPKERFSAEFPKEGPSILRIQQVVRGDSAAYFCASSTYQAGSSTSTDTQYFGPGTRLTVL.

This rearrangement joins TRBV4-2 to TRBJ2-1; 9 bases line up with TRBD2. The CDR3 contains 19 residues. With V trimmed by 1 base and J by 4 bases, 14 bases remained unmatched. Germline values: CDR1 LGHNA, CDR2 YNFKEQ. CDR3 nucleotide sequence: TGTGCCAGCAGCCAAGTTATAGCGGGAGACCTCAAAGGTTACAATGAGCAGTTCTTC. Translation: CASSQVIAGDLKGYNEQFF.

This rearrangement joins TRBV7-9 to TRBJ2-1; D call uncertain. This CDR3 has 12 residues. CDR1 is SEHNR, CDR2 FQNEAQ, per germline (reference sequence). V shed 10 bases and J shed 4 bases, with 11 bases lying between them. The CDR3 sequence: CAIIPYYNEQFF. CDR3 nucleotide sequence: TGTGCCATCATTCCCTATTACAATGAGCAGTTCTTC.

The CDR3 DNA reads TGCGCCAGCAGCTCCCCTGCGGGGACTAGCATTTACGAGCAGTACTTC. Residues: CASSSPAGTSIYEQYF. The chain recombines TRBV5-1 with TRBJ2-7; 9 bases align to TRBD2. The CDR3 runs to 16 residues. Germline CDR1 SGHRS, CDR2 YFSETQ. V dropped 3 bases and J dropped 4; count of bases not matched to a gene: 11.

The table lists this clone with a count of one. The chain couples TRBV7-9 to TRBJ2-7, with 10 positions matching TRBD1. The CDR3 is made up of 14 amino acids. Per the germline V gene, CDR1 is SEHNR and CDR2 is FQNEAQ (reference sequence). With 6 bases clipped from V and 2 bases from J, the junction kept 4 bases outside the gene matches. CDR3 DNA: TGTGCCAGCAGACCGACAGGGGGCGCCTACGAGCAGTACTTC. This encodes CASRPTGGAYEQYF.

This clone was picked up a small number of times. The V call is TRBV2, the J call TRBJ1-5, with a tentative D call TRBD1 (5 bases). V was pared by 4 bases and J by 0 bases, with 16 bases between. The CDR3 loop spans 17 amino acids. The germline CDR1 and CDR2 sequences are SNHLY and FYNNEI. CDR3 residues: CASSANVGPYSNQPQHF. In DNA form, the CDR3 reads TGTGCCAGCAGTGCGAATGTGGGGCCCTATAGCAATCAGCCCCAGCATTTT.

The chain carries TRBV7-9 and TRBJ2-2; tentatively, D is TRBD1 (5 bases). Per the germline V gene, CDR1 is SEHNR and CDR2 is FQNEAQ (reference sequence). Trimming cost V 5 bases and J 4 bases, with 11 bases left between them. This CDR3 contains 14 residues. The DNA of the CDR3 is TGTGCCAGCAGCAACGCAGGGCGCACCGGGGAGCTGTTTTTT. Translated: CASSNAGRTGELFF.

The rearrangement uses TRBV6-6 and TRBJ2-7; D is possibly TRBD2 (5 bases). Trimming cost V 4 bases and J 3 bases, with 16 bases left between them. The CDR3 has 15 residues. Germline values: CDR1 MNHNY, CDR2 SVGAGI (reference sequence). As DNA, the CDR3 is TGTGCCAGCAGTTTAGCTGAGAGGGAGCACTACGAGCAGTACTTC. Translating gives CASSLAEREHYEQYF.